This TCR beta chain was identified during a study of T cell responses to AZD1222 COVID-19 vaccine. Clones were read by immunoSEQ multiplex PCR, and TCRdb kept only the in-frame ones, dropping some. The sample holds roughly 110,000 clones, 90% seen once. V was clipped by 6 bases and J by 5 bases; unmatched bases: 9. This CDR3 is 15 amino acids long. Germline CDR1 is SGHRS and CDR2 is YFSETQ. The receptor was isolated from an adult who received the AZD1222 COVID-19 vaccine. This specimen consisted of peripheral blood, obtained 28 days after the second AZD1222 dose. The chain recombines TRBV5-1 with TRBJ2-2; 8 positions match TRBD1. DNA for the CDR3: TGCGCCAGCAACTTTGGACAGGGCGAAACCGGGGAGCTGTTTTTT. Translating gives CASNFGQGETGELFF.